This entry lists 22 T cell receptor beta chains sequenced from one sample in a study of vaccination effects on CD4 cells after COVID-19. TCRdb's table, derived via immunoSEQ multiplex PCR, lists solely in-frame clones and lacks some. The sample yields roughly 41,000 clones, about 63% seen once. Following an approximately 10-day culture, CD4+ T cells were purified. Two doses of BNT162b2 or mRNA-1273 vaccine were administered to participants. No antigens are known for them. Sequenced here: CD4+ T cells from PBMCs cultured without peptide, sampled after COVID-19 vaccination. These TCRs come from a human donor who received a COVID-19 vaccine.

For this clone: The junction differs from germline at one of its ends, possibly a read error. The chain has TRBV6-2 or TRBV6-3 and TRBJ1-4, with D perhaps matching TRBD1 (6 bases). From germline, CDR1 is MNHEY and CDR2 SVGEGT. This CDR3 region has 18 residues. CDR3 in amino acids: CASRYSGTSIPTNEKLFF. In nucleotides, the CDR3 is TGTGCCAGCAGATACTCCGGGACAAGCATCCCAACTAATGAAAAACTGTTTTTT.

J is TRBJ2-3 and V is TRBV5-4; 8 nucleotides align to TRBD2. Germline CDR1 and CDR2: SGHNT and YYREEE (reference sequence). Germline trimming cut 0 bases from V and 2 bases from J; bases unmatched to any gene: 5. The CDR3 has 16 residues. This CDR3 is CASSLGAGGPTDTQYF. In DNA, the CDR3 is TGTGCCAGCAGCTTGGGCGCGGGGGGACCCACAGATACGCAGTATTTT.

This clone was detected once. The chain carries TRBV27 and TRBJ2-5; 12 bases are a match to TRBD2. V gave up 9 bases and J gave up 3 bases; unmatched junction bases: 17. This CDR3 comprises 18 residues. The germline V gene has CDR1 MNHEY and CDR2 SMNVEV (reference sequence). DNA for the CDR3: TGTGCCAGTCCGGACAGCAATCTAGCGGGAGGGCTGGAAGAGACCCAGTACTTC. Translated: CASPDSNLAGGLEETQYF.

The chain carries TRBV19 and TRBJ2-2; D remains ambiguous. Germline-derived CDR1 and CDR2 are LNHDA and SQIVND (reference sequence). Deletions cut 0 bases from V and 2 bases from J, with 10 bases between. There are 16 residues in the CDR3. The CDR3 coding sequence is TGTGCCAGTAGTATAGATCTCCGCAGAAACACCGGGGAGCTGTTTTTT. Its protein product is CASSIDLRRNTGELFF.

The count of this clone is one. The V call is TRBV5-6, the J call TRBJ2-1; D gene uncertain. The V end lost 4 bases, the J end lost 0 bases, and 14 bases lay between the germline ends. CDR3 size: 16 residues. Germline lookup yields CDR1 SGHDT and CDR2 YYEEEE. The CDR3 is CASSPPAGSSYNEQFF. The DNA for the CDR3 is TGTGCCAGCAGCCCACCAGCAGGCAGCTCCTACAATGAGCAGTTCTTC.

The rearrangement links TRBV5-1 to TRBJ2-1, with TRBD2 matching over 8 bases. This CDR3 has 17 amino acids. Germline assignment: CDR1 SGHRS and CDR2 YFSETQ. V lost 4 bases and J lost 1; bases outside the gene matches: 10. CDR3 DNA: TGCGCCAGCAGCCGGGAGGGGGGGCTAGAGTCCTACAATGAGCAGTTCTTC. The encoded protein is CASSREGGLESYNEQFF. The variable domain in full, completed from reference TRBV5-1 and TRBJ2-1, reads KAGVTQTPRYLIKTRGQQVTLSCSPISGHRSVSWYQQTPGQGLQFLFEYFSETQRNKGNFPGRFSGRQFSNSRSEMNVSTLELGDSALYLCASSREGGLESYNEQFFGPGTRLTVL.

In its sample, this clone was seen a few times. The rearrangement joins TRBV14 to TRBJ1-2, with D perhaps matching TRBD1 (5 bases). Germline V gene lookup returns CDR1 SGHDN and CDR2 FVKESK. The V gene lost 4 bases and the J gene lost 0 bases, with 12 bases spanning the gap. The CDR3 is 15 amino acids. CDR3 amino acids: CASSPRRTSNYGYTF. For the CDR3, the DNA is TGTGCCAGCAGCCCCAGACGGACATCTAACTATGGCTACACCTTC.

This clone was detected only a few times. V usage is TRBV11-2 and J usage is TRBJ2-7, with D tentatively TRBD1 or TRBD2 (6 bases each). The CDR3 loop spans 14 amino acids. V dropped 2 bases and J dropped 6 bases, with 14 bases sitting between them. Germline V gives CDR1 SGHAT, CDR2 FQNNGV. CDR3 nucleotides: TGTGCCAGCAGCTTATTAGGAGGGGGACGCGAGCAGTACTTC. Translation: CASSLLGGGREQYF.

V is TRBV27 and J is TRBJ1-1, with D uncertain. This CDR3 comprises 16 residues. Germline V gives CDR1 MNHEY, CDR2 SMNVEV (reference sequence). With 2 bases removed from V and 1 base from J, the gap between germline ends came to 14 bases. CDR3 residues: CASSLLPSHPNTEAFF. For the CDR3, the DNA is TGTGCCAGCAGTTTACTTCCCAGTCACCCGAACACTGAAGCTTTCTTT.

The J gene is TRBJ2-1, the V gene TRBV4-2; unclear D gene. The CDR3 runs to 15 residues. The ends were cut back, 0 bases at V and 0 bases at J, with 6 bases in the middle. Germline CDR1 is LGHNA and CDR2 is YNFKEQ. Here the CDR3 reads CASSQDKGSYNEQFF. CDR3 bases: TGTGCCAGCAGCCAAGATAAGGGCTCCTACAATGAGCAGTTCTTC.

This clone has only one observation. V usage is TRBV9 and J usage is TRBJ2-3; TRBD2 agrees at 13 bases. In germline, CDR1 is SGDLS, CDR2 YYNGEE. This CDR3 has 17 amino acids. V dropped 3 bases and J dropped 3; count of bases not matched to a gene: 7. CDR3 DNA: TGTGCCAGCAGCGGCAGGACTAGCGGGAGTAAGACAGATACGCAGTATTTT. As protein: CASSGRTSGSKTDTQYF.

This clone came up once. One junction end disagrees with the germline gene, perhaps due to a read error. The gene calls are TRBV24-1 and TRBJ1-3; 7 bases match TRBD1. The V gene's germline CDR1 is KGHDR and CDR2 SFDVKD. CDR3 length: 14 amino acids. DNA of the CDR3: TGTGCCACCGAACAGGACAGGTCTGGGAACACCATATATTTT. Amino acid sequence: CATEQDRSGNTIYF.

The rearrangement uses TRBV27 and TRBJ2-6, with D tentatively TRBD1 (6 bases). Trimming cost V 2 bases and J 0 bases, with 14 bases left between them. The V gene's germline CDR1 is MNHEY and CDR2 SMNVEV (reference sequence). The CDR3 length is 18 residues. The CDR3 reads CASSLDRPINSGANVLTF. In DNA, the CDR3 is TGTGCCAGCAGTTTAGACAGGCCAATAAACTCTGGGGCCAACGTCCTGACTTTC.

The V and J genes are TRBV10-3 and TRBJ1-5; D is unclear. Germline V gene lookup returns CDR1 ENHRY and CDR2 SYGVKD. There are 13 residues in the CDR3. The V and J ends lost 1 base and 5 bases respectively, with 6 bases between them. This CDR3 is CAISEYIDQPQHF. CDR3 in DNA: TGTGCCATCAGTGAGTACATAGATCAGCCCCAGCATTTT.

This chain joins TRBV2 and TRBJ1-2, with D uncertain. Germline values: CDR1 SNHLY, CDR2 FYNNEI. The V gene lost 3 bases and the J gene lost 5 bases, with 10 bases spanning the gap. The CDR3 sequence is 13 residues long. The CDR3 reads CASSEAWAYGYTF. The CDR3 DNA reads TGTGCCAGCAGTGAGGCTTGGGCGTATGGCTACACCTTC.

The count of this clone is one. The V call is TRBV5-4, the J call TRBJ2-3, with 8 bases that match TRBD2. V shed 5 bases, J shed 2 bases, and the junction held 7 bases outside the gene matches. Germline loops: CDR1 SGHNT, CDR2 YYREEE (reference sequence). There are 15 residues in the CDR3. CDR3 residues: CASRTGTSLTDTQYF. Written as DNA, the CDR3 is TGTGCCAGCAGGACCGGGACTAGTCTCACAGATACGCAGTATTTT.

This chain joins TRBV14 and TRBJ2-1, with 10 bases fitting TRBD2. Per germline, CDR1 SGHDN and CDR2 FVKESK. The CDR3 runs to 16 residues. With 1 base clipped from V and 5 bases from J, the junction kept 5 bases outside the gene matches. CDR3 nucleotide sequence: TGTGCCAGCAGCCAAGCCCCTAGCGGGGGACACAATGAGCAGTTCTTC. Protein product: CASSQAPSGGHNEQFF. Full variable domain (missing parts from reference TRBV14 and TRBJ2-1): EAGVTQFPSHSVIEKGQTVTLRCDPISGHDNLYWYRRVMGKEIKFLLHFVKESKQDESGMPNNRFLAERTGGTYSTLKVQPAELEDSGVYFCASSQAPSGGHNEQFFGPGTRLTVL.

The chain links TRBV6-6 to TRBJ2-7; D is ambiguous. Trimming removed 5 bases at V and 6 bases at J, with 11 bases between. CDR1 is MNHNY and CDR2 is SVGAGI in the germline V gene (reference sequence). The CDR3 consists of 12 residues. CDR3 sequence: CASSLLLGEQYF. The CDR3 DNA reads TGTGCCAGCAGTCTACTCTTGGGCGAGCAGTACTTC.

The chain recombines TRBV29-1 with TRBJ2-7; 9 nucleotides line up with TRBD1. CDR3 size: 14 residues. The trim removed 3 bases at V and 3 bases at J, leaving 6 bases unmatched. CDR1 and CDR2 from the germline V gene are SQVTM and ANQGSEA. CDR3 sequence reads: CSVESSTGGYEQYF. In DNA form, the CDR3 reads TGCAGCGTTGAGAGTTCGACAGGGGGCTACGAGCAGTACTTC.

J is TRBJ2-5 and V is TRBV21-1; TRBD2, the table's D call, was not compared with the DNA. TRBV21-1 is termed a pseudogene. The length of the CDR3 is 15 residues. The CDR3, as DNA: TGTGCCAGCAAAGAAAAACGAGAGGTTCGGGAGACCCAGTACTTC. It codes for CASKEKREVRETQYF.

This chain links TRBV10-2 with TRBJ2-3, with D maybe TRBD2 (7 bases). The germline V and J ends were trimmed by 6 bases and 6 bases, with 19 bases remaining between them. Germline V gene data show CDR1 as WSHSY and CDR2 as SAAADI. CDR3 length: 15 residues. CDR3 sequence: CASRVTGGPGDTQYF. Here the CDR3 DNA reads TGCGCCAGCAGAGTCACGGGGGGCCCCGGCGATACGCAGTATTTT.

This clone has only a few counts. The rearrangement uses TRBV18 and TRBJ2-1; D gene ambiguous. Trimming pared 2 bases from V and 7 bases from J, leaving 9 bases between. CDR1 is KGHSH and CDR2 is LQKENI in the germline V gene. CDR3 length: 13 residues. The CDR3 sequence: CASSPGIRNEQFF. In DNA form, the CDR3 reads TGTGCCAGCTCACCAGGGATTCGTAATGAGCAGTTCTTC.